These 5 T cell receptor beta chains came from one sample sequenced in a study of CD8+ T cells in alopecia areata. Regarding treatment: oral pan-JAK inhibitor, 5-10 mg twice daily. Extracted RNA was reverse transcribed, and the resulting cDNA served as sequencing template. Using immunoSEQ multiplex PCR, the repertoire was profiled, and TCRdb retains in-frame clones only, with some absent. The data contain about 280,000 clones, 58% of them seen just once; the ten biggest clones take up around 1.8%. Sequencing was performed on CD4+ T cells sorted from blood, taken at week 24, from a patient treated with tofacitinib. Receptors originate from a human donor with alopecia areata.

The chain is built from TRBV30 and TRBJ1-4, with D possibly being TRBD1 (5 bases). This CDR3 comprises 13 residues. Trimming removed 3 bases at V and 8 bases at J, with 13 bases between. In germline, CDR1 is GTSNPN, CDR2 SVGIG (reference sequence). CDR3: CAWRRMGEEKLFF. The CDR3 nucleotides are TGTGCCTGGAGGCGTATGGGGGAGGAAAAACTGTTTTTT.

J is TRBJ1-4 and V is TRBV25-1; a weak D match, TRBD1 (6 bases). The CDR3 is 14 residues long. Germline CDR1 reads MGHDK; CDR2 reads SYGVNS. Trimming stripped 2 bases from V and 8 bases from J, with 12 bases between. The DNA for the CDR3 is TGTGCCAGCAGTGAAACAGGGAGCCACGAAAAACTGTTTTTT. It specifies CASSETGSHEKLFF.

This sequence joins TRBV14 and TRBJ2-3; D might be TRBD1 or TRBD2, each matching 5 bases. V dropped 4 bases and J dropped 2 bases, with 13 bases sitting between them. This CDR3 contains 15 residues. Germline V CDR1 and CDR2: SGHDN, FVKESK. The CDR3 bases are TGTGCCAGCAGCCGCCAGAGGGGAGCCACAGATACGCAGTATTTT. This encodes CASSRQRGATDTQYF.

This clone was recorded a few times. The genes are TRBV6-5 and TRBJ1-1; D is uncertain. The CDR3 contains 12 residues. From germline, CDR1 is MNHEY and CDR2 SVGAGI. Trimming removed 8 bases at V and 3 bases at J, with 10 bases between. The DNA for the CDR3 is TGTGCCAGCGGCGAAGCCGACACTGAAGCTTTCTTT. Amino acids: CASGEADTEAFF.

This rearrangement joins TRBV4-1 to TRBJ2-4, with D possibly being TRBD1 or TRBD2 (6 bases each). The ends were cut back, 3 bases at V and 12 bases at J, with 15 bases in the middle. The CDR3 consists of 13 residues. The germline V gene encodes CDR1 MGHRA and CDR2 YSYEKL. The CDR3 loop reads CASSQETGGGQYF. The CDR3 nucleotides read TGCGCCAGCAGCCAGGAGACAGGAGGGGGTCAGTACTTC.